The clone carrying this TCR beta chain was observed a handful of times. The antigen is not known. A second 7 to 11 cycle PCR used barcoded and J-beta primers. Each cDNA molecule was tagged by a template-switch adaptor with 12 random nucleotides. MiXCR, run by TCRdb on the 5' RACE reads, gives a single entry per CDR3 protein. The sample records about 1,600,000 distinct CDR3 sequences, 35% to 45% being singletons. The data stem from a study of blood T cells in healthy people across ages. Whole-study results and caveats: Both naive CD4+ cell counts and diversity were greater in long-lived donors than in aged donors. With age, beta diversity per million T cells declined roughly linearly, significantly by over 35. Total diversity from one million sequenced T cells was likely underestimated.

Sequenced: blood. The sequence derives from a woman aged 18-35 years in good health.

The CDR3 region has the DNA TGCGCCAGCAGCCAAGGCCGACAGGATGAAGCTTTCTTT. Amino acid sequence: CASSQGRQDEAFF. This sequence joins TRBV4-1 and TRBJ1-1; D is perhaps TRBD1 (6 bases). The CDR3 spans 13 residues. Per the germline V gene, CDR1 is MGHRA and CDR2 is YSYEKL. The V and J ends lost 1 base and 7 bases respectively, with 10 bases between them.